This record covers a single TCR beta chain. Its antigen target is currently unknown. Base qualities are not recorded, but no much larger clone differs from it by a single base. The entry originates in a study of blood T cell repertoires in COVID-19 (dated by TCRdb to about 2020). Regarding the study in general: Collaborator samples came from the United States, Italy and Spain and covered acute and convalescent phases of COVID-19. The prospective study material was composed of cDNA or gDNA derived from T cells, B-cell-depleted T cells, or PBMCs. Subjects who had been exposed to COVID-19, were actively infected with it, or had recovered from it provided the deeply sampled blood TCRbeta repertoires that made up the dataset. The repertoires were released in a freely available public database intended as a resource for research on the immune response to SARS-CoV-2. Samples were obtained from the ongoing ImmuneRACE study (first 160 participants) and from over 1,000 subjects provided by 6 global collaborators. Sample metadata almost always included a de-identified subject ID, COVID-19 status, age in years and sex. Where HLA class I and class II types were available, the types were taken from metadata supplied by the sample provider, not from assay-based typing.

TCRbeta CDR3 regions were amplified from genomic DNA using the immunoSEQ Assay, a bias-controlled multiplex PCR. In the source study's methods: Nucleated cell counts per sample were estimated from amplification of reference gene primers within the assay. To quantify the absolute abundance of each unique TCRbeta CDR3 rearrangement, sequence reads were collapsed and filtered. For each sample, productive Simpson clonality was calculated by taking the square root of Simpson's diversity index across productive rearrangements. Imported from immuneACCESS, the table was reduced by TCRdb to in-frame sequences with V and J called. These copies leave out some clones; in studies compared against another copy, an unresolved V gene accounts for under half, and the cause of the remainder is not known. Clonal size and the V and J genes are those of that table, whereas D and trimming came from the DNA. This sample has roughly 140,000 clones in its table, and about 87% of those were observed once. About 10% of the sample lies in the top ten.

The research as a whole found: The amount of clinical and demographic metadata varied by source and participant and was provided uncurated.

Counted from cysteine to phenylalanine, this CDR3 has 16 amino acids. Only CDR3 DNA remains: 48 bases, in frame from the first base. CDR1 and CDR2 are drawn from the germline V gene (reference sequence): SGHNT, YYREEE. V is pruned by 0 bases and J by 7 bases, leaving 8 bases of the junction without a gene match. In the prospective study, participants were about 18 to 100 years old, resided in fewer than 25 geographic areas of the United States, and were enrolled through a virtual design. Cohort assignment in the prospective study relied on participant-reported clinical history from a screening survey and a study questionnaire. Recovered participants in ImmuneRACE Cohort 3 were defined as having two consecutive negative NP/OP PCR tests, clearance from a healthcare professional, or resolution of symptoms. In the prospective study, whole blood, serum and a nasopharyngeal or oropharyngeal swab were collected from each participant by mobile phlebotomists. Participants in the prospective study had the option to provide additional blood draws and questionnaires over a 2-month period. Blood samples from the prospective study were shipped frozen or at room temperature prior to DNA extraction.

The sequence is built from TRBV5-4 and TRBJ2-7, with 12 bases aligning to TRBD2. This receptor was identified in a man in his sixties who had recovered from COVID-19. Sequencing used PBMCs or T cells enriched from blood (not recorded which). The DNA sequence reads TGTGCCAGCAGCTTGGTTCCTACTAGCGGGAGGATTGAGCAGTACTTC. It is translated as CASSLVPTSGRIEQYF. With the rest looked up from the reference TRBV5-4 and TRBJ2-7 genes rather than sequenced, the full variable domain is ETGVTQSPTHLIKTRGQQVTLRCSSQSGHNTVSWYQQALGQGPQFIFQYYREEENGRGNFPPRFSGLQFPNYSSELNVNALELDDSALYLCASSLVPTSGRIEQYFGPGTRLTVT.